What follows is one T cell receptor (beta chain) and its context. The Seattle site enrolled patients during active infection and followed them longitudinally. The data originate from a study of blood T cell repertoires in COVID-19. This table comes from immunoSEQ multiplex PCR, and its TCRdb copy is limited to in-frame clones, with some not included. The sample lists over 150,000 clones, over 75% seen once, with 0.63% in the top ten. The CDR3 has 14 amino acids. In germline, CDR1 is SNHLY, CDR2 FYNNEI. Trimming stripped 8 bases from V and 2 bases from J, with 15 bases between. The TCR originated in a man aged 55 to 70 with COVID-19, enrolled during active disease. Sample: peripheral blood. J is TRBJ1-1 and V is TRBV2, with D possibly TRBD1 on 5 matching bases. CDR3 residues: CASQPGGINTEAFF. Here the CDR3 DNA reads TGTGCCAGCCAGCCCGGGGGGATAAACACTGAAGCTTTCTTT. Drawing the rest from reference TRBV2 and TRBJ1-1, the complete variable domain is EPEVTQTPSHQVTQMGQEVILRCVPISNHLYFYWYRQILGQKVEFLVSFYNNEISEKSEIFDDQFSVERPDGSNFTLKIRSTKLEDSAMYFCASQPGGINTEAFFGQGTRLTVV.